Sequencing of this T cell receptor (beta chain) was carried out in a study of identical twins. General study results and limits: Cross-sectional statistical analysis was relied on for the conclusions, without the same donors being followed. Model-predicted out-of-frame TCR alpha sharing fell below observed values in monozygotic twins.

Trimming shortened V by 7 bases and J by 9 bases, and 10 bases separated the two germline ends. CDR3 length equals 11 residues. Of note for this clonotype: Its antigen remains unknown.

Template switching, a step in the protocol, added a universal primer site, and cDNA carried unique molecular identifiers. TCRdb reanalysed the 5' RACE reads using MiXCR and keeps one entry per CDR3 protein. The sample has hundreds of thousands of distinct CDR3 sequences, approximately 13% seen once. These same data were also listed under a study on yellow fever vaccine responses in identical twins. That work states: Reportedly, the response of twins' T cells to the vaccine seemed partly convergent, partly personalized.

Sequenced sample: PBMCs. The chain carries TRBV12-3 or TRBV12-4 and TRBJ1-5; D is unresolved. This clonotype was obtained from a woman aged 18-35 years in good health. CDR3 amino acids: CASTSSGPQHF. In nucleotides, the CDR3 is TGTGCCAGCACCTCCTCAGGGCCCCAGCATTTT.